Sequencing of this T cell receptor beta chain was carried out in a study of blood T cell repertoires in COVID-19. This table comes from immunoSEQ multiplex PCR, and its TCRdb copy is limited to in-frame clones, with some not included. The data show approximately 38,000 clones, around 87% seen once. The V end was cut by 4 bases, the J end by 1 base, with 11 bases between. CDR3 length: 15 amino acids. Germline V lookup: CDR1 LNHDA, CDR2 SQIVND (reference sequence). This clone came up once. Sequenced input: peripheral blood. The clonotype was recovered from a young man with active or convalescent COVID-19. This chain uses TRBV19 with TRBJ2-1, with a possible D match to TRBD1 (6 bases). CDR3 DNA: TGTGCCAGTAGTAGGGGACACTTATCCTACAATGAGCAGTTCTTC. It codes for CASSRGHLSYNEQFF.